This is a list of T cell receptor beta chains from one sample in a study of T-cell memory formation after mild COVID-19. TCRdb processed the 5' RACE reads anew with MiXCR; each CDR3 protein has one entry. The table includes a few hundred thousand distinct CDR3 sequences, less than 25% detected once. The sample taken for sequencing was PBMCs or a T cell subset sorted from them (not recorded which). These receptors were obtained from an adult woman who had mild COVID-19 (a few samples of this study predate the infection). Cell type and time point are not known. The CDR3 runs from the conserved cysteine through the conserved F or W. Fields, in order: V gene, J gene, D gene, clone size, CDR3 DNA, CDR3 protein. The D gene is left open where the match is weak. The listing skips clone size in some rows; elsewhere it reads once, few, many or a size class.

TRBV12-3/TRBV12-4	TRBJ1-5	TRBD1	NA	TGTGCCAGCAGTTTAACGCGGACAGGGAATCAGCCCCAGCATTTT	CASSLTRTGNQPQHF
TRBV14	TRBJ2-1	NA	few	TGTGCCAGCAGCCAAGTAAATTACAATGAGCAGTTCTTC	CASSQVNYNEQFF
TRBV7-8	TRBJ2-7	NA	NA	TGTGCCAGCAGCTTAGCGTCTCTTTATTACACCTCCTACGAGCAGTACTTC	CASSLASLYYTSYEQYF
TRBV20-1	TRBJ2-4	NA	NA	TGCAGTGCTAAACCGATCACGGCCAAAAACATTCAGTACTTC	CSAKPITAKNIQYF
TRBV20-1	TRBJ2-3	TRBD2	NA	TGCAGTGCTAGGTTAGACGGGAGGAGCACAGATACGCAGTATTTT	CSARLDGRSTDTQYF
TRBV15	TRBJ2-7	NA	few	TGTGCCACCAGCAGAGAGGGCGGCAAGCTGAACGAGCAGTACTTC	CATSREGGKLNEQYF
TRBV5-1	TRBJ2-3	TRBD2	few	TGCGCCAGCAGCACTGGGACTAGCGGACTTAGCACAGATACGCAGTATTTT	CASSTGTSGLSTDTQYF
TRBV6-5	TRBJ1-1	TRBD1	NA	TGTGCCAGCAGTCCTACAGGGGCTATCACTGAAGCTTTCTTT	CASSPTGAITEAFF
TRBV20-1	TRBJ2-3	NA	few	TGCAGTGGTCGCGTTGGAGATACGCAGTATTTT	CSGRVGDTQYF
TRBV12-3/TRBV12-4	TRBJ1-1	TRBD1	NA	TGTGCCAGCATCCTAAGGGGGCGGGCTGAAGCTTTCTTT	CASILRGRAEAFF
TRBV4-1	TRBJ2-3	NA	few	TGCGCCAGCAGCCAAGTGGGGACCACAGATACGCAGTATTTT	CASSQVGTTDTQYF
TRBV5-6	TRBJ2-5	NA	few	TGTGCCAGCAGCTTCGCAAGGGCAGAGACCCAGTACTTC	CASSFARAETQYF
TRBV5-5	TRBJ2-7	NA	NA	TGTGCCAGCAGCTGGGGGCCGGGGAGCCCTCGCGAGCAGTACTTC	CASSWGPGSPREQYF
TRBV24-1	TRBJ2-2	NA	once	TGTGCCACCAGTTACACGAACACCGGGGAGCTGTTTTTT	CATSYTNTGELFF
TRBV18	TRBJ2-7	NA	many	TGTGCCAGCTCCCTGCCGGGGGTAGGATACGAGCAGTACTTC	CASSLPGVGYEQYF
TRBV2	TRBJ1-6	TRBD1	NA	TGTGCCAGCAGGAGACAGGGGGCTTCGACACCCCTCCACTTT	CASRRQGASTPLHF
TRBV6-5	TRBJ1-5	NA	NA	TGTGCCAGCAGTTACTCCTCCAGAGGGACTAATCAGCCCCAGCATTTT	CASSYSSRGTNQPQHF
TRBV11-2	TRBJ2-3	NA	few	TGTGCCAGCAGCCTAATAGAGAATACGCAGTATTTT	CASSLIENTQYF
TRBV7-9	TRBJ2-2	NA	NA	TGTGCCAGCAGCCCATGGGGCACTGGGGACACCGGGGAGCTGTTTTTT	CASSPWGTGDTGELFF
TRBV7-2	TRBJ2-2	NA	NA	TGTGCCAGCAGCTCTCTCCATGGGTCCGGGGAGCTGTTTTTT	CASSSLHGSGELFF
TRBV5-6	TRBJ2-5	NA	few	TGTGCCAGCAGCATCCCCACGCGGGGCCTAGGAGAGACCCAGTACTTC	CASSIPTRGLGETQYF
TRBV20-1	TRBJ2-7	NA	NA	TGCAGTGCTAGAGATAGGGACGCGGGTTCCATCTACGAGCAGTACTTC	CSARDRDAGSIYEQYF
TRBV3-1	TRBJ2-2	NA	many	TGTGCCAGCAGCCGCACCGGGGAGCTGTTTTTT	CASSRTGELFF
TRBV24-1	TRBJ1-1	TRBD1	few	TGTGCCACCCTAAACAGGGGAGGAACTGAAGCTTTCTTT	CATLNRGGTEAFF
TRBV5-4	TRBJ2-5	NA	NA	TGTGCCAGCAGCTTGGTTGGCAGGCTCAAAGAGACCCAGTACTTC	CASSLVGRLKETQYF
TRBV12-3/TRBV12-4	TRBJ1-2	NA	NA	TGTGCCAGCAGAGACCATGGGGAGGGAACTGGTGGCTACACCTTC	CASRDHGEGTGGYTF
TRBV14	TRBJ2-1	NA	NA	TGTGCCAGCAGCCAGTATACAGCGTACAATGAGCAGTTCTTC	CASSQYTAYNEQFF
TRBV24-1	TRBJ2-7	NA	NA	TGTGCCACCAGTGATCCAGGGTCCCTTTCCTACGAGCAGTACTTC	CATSDPGSLSYEQYF
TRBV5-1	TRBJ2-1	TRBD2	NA	TGCGCCAGCAGCTTGAATAGCGGGAATGAGCAGTTCTTC	CASSLNSGNEQFF
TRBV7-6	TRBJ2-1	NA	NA	TGTGCCACGATGGGAGCCCTGGGGGATGAGCAGTTCTTC	CATMGALGDEQFF
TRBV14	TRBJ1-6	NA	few	TGTGCCAGCAGCCAATTATATAATTCACCCCTCCACTTT	CASSQLYNSPLHF
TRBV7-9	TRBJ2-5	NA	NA	TGTGCCAGCAGCTCCAGACGGAGAGGGGAGGAGACCCAGTACTTC	CASSSRRRGEETQYF
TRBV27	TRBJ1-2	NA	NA	TGTGCCAGCAGGCCATGGGGCGGCCCAAAGGGAGGCTATGGCTACACCTTC	CASRPWGGPKGGYGYTF
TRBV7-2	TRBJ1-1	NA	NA	TGTGCCAGCAGCTTAGATACGCGCACTGAAGCTTTCTTT	CASSLDTRTEAFF
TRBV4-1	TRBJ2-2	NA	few	TGCGCCAGCAGCCAGGCTCTCACGGGCACCGGGGAGCTGTTTTTT	CASSQALTGTGELFF
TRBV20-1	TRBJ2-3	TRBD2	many	TGCAGTGCTCCTACTAGCGGGAGTTTTGGAGATACGCAGTATTTT	CSAPTSGSFGDTQYF
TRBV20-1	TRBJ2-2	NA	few	TGCAGTGCTAGTGAATACCGGAACACCGGGGAGCTGTTTTTT	CSASEYRNTGELFF
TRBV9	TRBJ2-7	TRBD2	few	TGTGCCAGCAGCGAGTGGGGGGGTCCCAACTACGAGCAGTACTTC	CASSEWGGPNYEQYF
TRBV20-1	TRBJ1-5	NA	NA	TGCAGTGCTGGGACCAGGGACGGCAATCAGCCCCAGCATTTT	CSAGTRDGNQPQHF
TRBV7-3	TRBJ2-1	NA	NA	TGTGCCAGCAGCTTAATTCCCCCCGGAGAGCAGTTCTTC	CASSLIPPGEQFF
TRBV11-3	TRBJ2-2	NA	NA	TGTGCCAGCAGCCCGACGGACGTCTACACCGGGGAGCTGTTTTTT	CASSPTDVYTGELFF
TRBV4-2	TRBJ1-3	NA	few	TGTGCCAGCAGCCCCGACAGAACTTCCTCTGGAAACACCATATATTTT	CASSPDRTSSGNTIYF
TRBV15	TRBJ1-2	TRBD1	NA	TGTGCCACCAGCAGAGATGGGACAGGGCGCTATGGCTACACCTTC	CATSRDGTGRYGYTF
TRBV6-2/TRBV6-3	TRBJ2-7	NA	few	TGTGCCAGCAGTTACTCGAAAGTTTGGCCGGAGCAGTACTTC	CASSYSKVWPEQYF
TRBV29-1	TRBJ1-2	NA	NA	TGCAGCGTTGGAATATCGGGACGGCCCCTTGAGGGCTACACCTTC	CSVGISGRPLEGYTF
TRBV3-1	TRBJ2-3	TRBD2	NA	TGTGCCAGCAGCCAAGGTAGCGGGGGAACAGATACGCAGTATTTT	CASSQGSGGTDTQYF
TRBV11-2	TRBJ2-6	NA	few	TGTGCCAGCAGCTTAGACTCAGGTGCCGGGGCCAACGTCCTGACTTTC	CASSLDSGAGANVLTF
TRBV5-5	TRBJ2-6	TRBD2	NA	TGTGCCAGCAGCTCCGGGGGGGCACCCTCTGGGGCCAACGTCCTGACTTTC	CASSSGGAPSGANVLTF
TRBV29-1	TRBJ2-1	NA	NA	TGCAGCGTTGAAGGGGGGTTCTCGAACAATGAGCAGTTCTTC	CSVEGGFSNNEQFF
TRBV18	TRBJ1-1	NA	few	TGTGCCAGCTCATCCATATACCGCGGGGGGGACACTGAAGCTTTCTTT	CASSSIYRGGDTEAFF
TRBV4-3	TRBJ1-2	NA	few	TGCGCCAGCAGCCAAGTATCCGGGACGGGCTATGGCTACACCTTC	CASSQVSGTGYGYTF